The 31 T cell receptor beta chains in this list originate from one sample, sequenced in a study of T cells after yellow fever vaccination. Via MiXCR, TCRdb re-called the 5' RACE reads, giving one row per CDR3 protein. This repertoire shows some 240,000 distinct CDR3 sequences, 3.6% found once; its top ten account for around 19%. The sequences come from PBMCs, collected 15 days after the yellow fever booster vaccination. Source of these receptors: a young man who received the YFV17D yellow fever vaccine.

This clonotype was detected many times. The genes are TRBV27 and TRBJ2-7, with a weak D call TRBD2 (5 bases). The CDR3 runs to 14 residues. Germline V gene lookup returns CDR1 MNHEY and CDR2 SMNVEV (reference sequence). Trimming removed 6 bases at V and 0 bases at J, with 12 bases between. The CDR3 reads CASRPRVDSYEQYV. The CDR3 DNA reads TGTGCCAGCAGGCCGCGGGTCGACTCCTACGAGCAGTACGTC.

This clonotype was detected many times. The rearrangement links TRBV29-1 to TRBJ2-3, with D perhaps TRBD2 (5 bases). Germline CDR1 SQVTM, CDR2 ANQGSEA. Trimming removed 6 bases from V and 2 bases from J, with 12 bases in between. The CDR3 runs 13 residues. Written as DNA, the CDR3 is TGCAGCGTCTCGGGGAGAGCCACAGATACGCAGTATTTT. This gives the protein CSVSGRATDTQYF.

This clonotype occurred a few times. The CDR3 coding sequence is TGTGCCAGCAGCATTCAGCGGGGTCAGGTTGGTGCGCAGTACTTC. It specifies CASSIQRGQVGAQYF. This chain joins TRBV12-3 or TRBV12-4 and TRBJ2-7; 7 bases fit TRBD2. The V and J ends lost 6 bases and 9 bases, in that order; junction bases with no gene match: 17. The CDR3 is made up of 15 amino acids.

This clonotype was seen a few times. This rearrangement joins TRBV20-1 to TRBJ2-5, with a weak D call TRBD2 (7 bases). The V gene's germline CDR1 is DFQATT and CDR2 SNEGSKA (reference sequence). V gave up 1 base and J gave up 1 base, with 19 bases separating them. The CDR3 sequence is 17 residues long. The CDR3 reads CSARGWGGRGTQETQYF. The CDR3 DNA reads TGCAGTGCTAGAGGATGGGGGGGGCGGGGGACCCAAGAGACCCAGTACTTC.

This clonotype was counted between two and nine times. The CDR3 DNA is TGTGCCAGCAGCCCAAAGGGCAGGCGGCGGGAGACCCAGTACTTC. This codes for CASSPKGRRRETQYF. This chain uses TRBV7-3 with TRBJ2-5; D uncertain. V lost 5 bases and J 5 bases, leaving 18 bases between the germline ends. From germline, CDR1 is SGHTA and CDR2 FQGTGA. This CDR3 is 15 amino acids long.

This clonotype was found a few times. The V call is TRBV2, the J call TRBJ1-1, with 8 bases matching TRBD1. V dropped 8 bases and J dropped 5; count of bases not matched to a gene: 4. The germline V gene has CDR1 SNHLY and CDR2 FYNNEI. CDR3 length equals 12 residues. The CDR3 region has the DNA TGTGCCAGCGGACAGGGCGGAACTGAAGCTTTCTTT. It translates to CASGQGGTEAFF.

This clonotype was counted many times. CDR3 sequence reads: CASSLAGQAGGETQYF. DNA of the CDR3: TGTGCCAGCAGTTTAGCCGGACAGGCGGGTGGAGAGACCCAGTACTTC. V gene TRBV12-3 or TRBV12-4 combines with J gene TRBJ2-5; 7 bases align to TRBD1. V was pared by 0 bases and J by 4 bases, with 8 bases of the junction left unmatched. This CDR3 is built from 16 residues.

The table lists this clonotype with many counts. The rearrangement links TRBV5-1 to TRBJ2-6; D unresolved. Germline V gene sequence: CDR1 SGHRS, CDR2 YFSETQ. V was cut by 0 bases and J by 3 bases, with 10 bases left in between. The CDR3 is 16 residues long. CDR3 region: CASSLEAGVGANVLTF. The CDR3 DNA reads as TGCGCCAGCAGCTTGGAGGCTGGGGTTGGGGCCAACGTCCTGACTTTC.

This clonotype was recorded many times. This chain uses TRBV5-1 with TRBJ1-3, with 7 bases that match TRBD1. Unmatched junction bases numbered 2, after V lost 0 bases and J lost 2 bases. CDR3 size: 15 residues. Germline V gives CDR1 SGHRS, CDR2 YFSETQ. This CDR3 reads CASSLDRGPGNTIYF. In DNA, the CDR3 is TGCGCCAGCAGCTTGGACAGGGGACCTGGAAACACCATATATTTT.

This clonotype was seen many times. This chain links TRBV4-1 with TRBJ2-3; D possibly corresponds to TRBD2 (7 bases). The germline gives CDR1 MGHRA, CDR2 YSYEKL. The CDR3 contains 15 residues. Trimming left V 2 bases short and J 5 bases short, with 14 bases between. The CDR3 region has the DNA TGCGCCAGCAGCCAAACGGGGGGCGGGATAGATACGCAGTATTTT. Its translation: CASSQTGGGIDTQYF.

The sample holds many counts of this clonotype. Here the CDR3 DNA reads TGTGCCAGTAGTATAGATCTGGGCGGTTTTGGGCCCCAGCATTTT. Its translation: CASSIDLGGFGPQHF. V usage is TRBV19 and J usage is TRBJ1-5; D gene unclear. CDR3 length: 15 amino acids. The ends were cut back, 0 bases at V and 9 bases at J, with 15 bases in the middle. Germline V gives CDR1 LNHDA, CDR2 SQIVND (reference sequence). The full variable domain, completed using reference TRBV19 and TRBJ1-5, is DGGITQSPKYLFRKEGQNVTLSCEQNLNHDAMYWYRQDPGQGLRLIYYSQIVNDFQKGDIAEGYSVSREKKESFPLTVTSAQKNPTAFYLCASSIDLGGFGPQHFGDGTRLSIL.

This clonotype has a count of ten or more. The chain joins TRBV28 to TRBJ2-5, with a tentative D call TRBD1 (5 bases). The V end was cut by 7 bases, the J end by 5 bases, with 17 bases between. The CDR3 covers 14 residues. The V gene's germline CDR1 is MDHEN and CDR2 SYDVKM. CDR3 residues: CASTTTGRAETQYF. In DNA form, the CDR3 reads TGTGCCAGCACCACGACGGGCAGGGCGGAGACCCAGTACTTC.

This clonotype was observed many times. This sequence joins TRBV5-6 and TRBJ1-6, with 9 bases identical to TRBD1. This CDR3 region has 15 residues. V lost 1 base, J lost 9 bases, and 5 bases stayed unmatched. Germline V gene data show CDR1 as SGHDT and CDR2 as YYEEEE. CDR3 nucleotide sequence: TGTGCCAGCAGCTTGCCCACAGGGGGCCGTTCACCCCTCCACTTT. This sequence encodes CASSLPTGGRSPLHF.

The sample holds many counts of this clonotype. The chain combines TRBV29-1 with TRBJ2-7, with TRBD1 matching 7 bases. Per germline, CDR1 SQVTM and CDR2 ANQGSEA. This CDR3 comprises 13 residues. V shed 6 bases and J 2 bases; nucleotides not matched to a gene: 7. CDR3 sequence: CSVGRDRTYEQYF. The CDR3 nucleotides read TGCAGCGTCGGCCGGGACAGAACCTACGAGCAGTACTTC.

This clonotype was counted many times. The rearrangement uses TRBV4-3 and TRBJ1-1; D is possibly TRBD1 (6 bases). V lost 0 bases and J lost 5, with 25 bases in between. CDR3 length: 19 amino acids. CDR1 is LGHNA, CDR2 YSLEER, per germline. CDR3 in DNA: TGCGCCAGCAGCCAAGATCACCAGGAACAGGGAGCGTTGGGGACTGAAGCTTTCTTT. Encoded protein: CASSQDHQEQGALGTEAFF.

This clonotype has a count of ten or more. J is TRBJ2-5 and V is TRBV11-2, with a tentative D call TRBD2 (8 bases). Germline CDR1 is SGHAT and CDR2 is FQNNGV. The V end lost 3 bases, the J end lost 5 bases, and 19 bases lay between the germline ends. This CDR3 is 16 amino acids long. The CDR3 here is CASSFLAGGRGETQYF. CDR3 nucleotides: TGTGCCAGCAGCTTCTTGGCGGGGGGCAGGGGGGAGACCCAGTACTTC.

This clonotype was detected only a few times. The rearrangement links TRBV7-9 to TRBJ2-5; D not certain. The germline gives CDR1 SEHNR, CDR2 FQNEAQ (reference sequence). This CDR3 region has 13 residues. Deletions cut 3 bases from V and 1 base from J, with 6 bases between. The CDR3 loop reads CASSFHSQETQYF. DNA of the CDR3: TGTGCCAGCAGCTTTCACAGCCAAGAGACCCAGTACTTC.

This clonotype was observed many times. The chain carries TRBV7-9 and TRBJ2-3; D possibly corresponds to TRBD2 (7 bases). The CDR3 totals 15 residues. CDR1 and CDR2 (germline): SEHNR, FQNEAQ (reference sequence). Trimming took 3 bases from V and 3 from J, leaving 13 bases between them. In DNA, the CDR3 is TGTGCCAGCAGCTTCTGGGGGGGCGGTACAGATACGCAGTATTTT. Its protein product is CASSFWGGGTDTQYF.

This clonotype was detected many times. V usage is TRBV2 and J usage is TRBJ1-1; 7 bases map to TRBD1. The ends lost 11 bases at V and 3 bases at J; junction bases unmatched: 9. The germline V gene encodes CDR1 SNHLY and CDR2 FYNNEI. This CDR3 has 13 amino acids. CDR3 region: CALRLQGDTEAFF. The DNA of the CDR3 is TGTGCCTTGCGATTGCAGGGGGACACTGAAGCTTTCTTT. The variable domain in full, with the rest retrieved from reference TRBV2 and TRBJ1-1, is EPEVTQTPSHQVTQMGQEVILRCVPISNHLYFYWYRQILGQKVEFLVSFYNNEISEKSEIFDDQFSVERPDGSNFTLKIRSTKLEDSAMYFCALRLQGDTEAFFGQGTRLTVV.

The sample holds many counts of this clonotype. The rearrangement uses TRBV7-6 and TRBJ1-4; D ambiguous. The CDR3 loop spans 14 amino acids. V shed 3 bases and J shed 7 bases, with 12 bases lying between them. CDR1 SGHVS and CDR2 FNYEAQ come from the germline V gene. CDR3 region: CASSLNPAGEKLFF. In DNA, the CDR3 is TGTGCCAGCAGCTTGAATCCCGCCGGTGAAAAACTGTTTTTT.

This clonotype was recorded many times. The J gene is TRBJ1-1, the V gene TRBV9; no firm D call. Germline V gives CDR1 SGDLS, CDR2 YYNGEE. This CDR3 has 14 amino acids. V was pared by 0 bases and J by 8 bases, with 14 bases between. In DNA, the CDR3 is TGTGCCAGCAGCGTAGTAATGGGTCAGGAAGAAGCTTTCTTT. This sequence encodes CASSVVMGQEEAFF.

This clonotype has ten or more counts. The chain joins TRBV11-1 to TRBJ2-2; D gene ambiguous. V was clipped by 1 base and J by 0 bases, with 9 bases between them. The CDR3 has 16 amino acids. Looked up from germline, CDR1 is SGHAT and CDR2 is FQDESV (reference sequence). In DNA, the CDR3 is TGTGCCAGCAGCTTAGACCGAAACACGAACACCGGGGAGCTGTTTTTT. Protein sequence: CASSLDRNTNTGELFF.

In its sample, this clonotype was seen many times. V usage is TRBV29-1 and J usage is TRBJ2-1; 8 nucleotides line up with TRBD1. This CDR3 contains 15 residues. Germline values: CDR1 SQVTM, CDR2 ANQGSEA. Germline trimming cut 1 base from V and 6 bases from J; bases unmatched to any gene: 8. CDR3 sequence (DNA): TGCAGCGTTGAAGGTGACAGGGGCGAGCTCAATGAGCAGTTCTTC. It is translated as CSVEGDRGELNEQFF.

V gene TRBV5-1 combines with J gene TRBJ2-5; TRBD1 matches at 9 bases. There are 15 residues in the CDR3. Germline loops: CDR1 SGHRS, CDR2 YFSETQ. V lost 2 bases to trimming and J lost 5 bases; unmatched junction nucleotides: 7. DNA of the CDR3: TGCGCCAGCAGCTTCGGACAGGGGAATGGGGAGACCCAGTACTTC. This sequence encodes CASSFGQGNGETQYF.

There are many counts of this clonotype. CDR3 protein: CASSFGTSEGPTKNIQYF. CDR3 bases: TGTGCCAGCAGCTTCGGGACTAGCGAGGGTCCAACCAAAAACATTCAGTACTTC. The chain uses TRBV7-2 and TRBJ2-4, with 10 bases identical to TRBD2. CDR1 is SGHTA, CDR2 FQGNSA, per germline. The CDR3 is made up of 18 amino acids. V trimming: 3 bases; J trimming: 2 bases; junction bases outside the gene matches: 10. The full variable domain, its missing parts supplied by reference TRBV7-2 and TRBJ2-4, is GAGVSQSPSNKVTEKGKDVELRCDPISGHTALYWYRQSLGQGLEFLIYFQGNSAPDKSGLPSDRFSAERTGGSVSTLTIQRTQQEDSAVYLCASSFGTSEGPTKNIQYFGAGTRLSVL.

This clonotype was counted at least ten times. The chain recombines TRBV5-4 with TRBJ2-3, with D possibly matching TRBD2 (5 bases). The CDR3 has 15 residues. Per germline, CDR1 SGHNT and CDR2 YYREEE (reference sequence). V gave up 5 bases and J gave up 0 bases, with 13 bases separating them. The CDR3 DNA follows: TGTGCCAGCAGACGCACACTAGACAGCACAGATACGCAGTATTTT. It is translated as CASRRTLDSTDTQYF.

This clonotype was counted ten times or more. This sequence joins TRBV27 and TRBJ2-1; D is ambiguous. With 5 bases removed from V and 2 bases from J, the gap between germline ends came to 4 bases. The CDR3 is 12 amino acids. CDR1 and CDR2 (germline): MNHEY, SMNVEV (reference sequence). CDR3 protein: CASSSAYNEQFF. The CDR3 DNA follows: TGTGCCAGCAGTAGTGCCTACAATGAGCAGTTCTTC.

Ten or more counts support this clonotype. The chain uses TRBV2 and TRBJ1-6, with a weak D call TRBD1 (5 bases). V lost 4 bases to trimming and J lost 6 bases, with 7 bases between them. In germline, CDR1 is SNHLY, CDR2 FYNNEI. CDR3 length equals 13 residues. CDR3 DNA sequence: TGTGCCAGCAGTGCGGGACTTAATTCACCCCTCCACTTT. The encoded protein is CASSAGLNSPLHF.

This clonotype was observed many times. The chain links TRBV4-1 to TRBJ1-4, with unresolved D. Germline assignment: CDR1 MGHRA and CDR2 YSYEKL. This CDR3 contains 13 residues. The V end lost 4 bases, the J end lost 8 bases, and 11 bases lay between the germline ends. In DNA, the CDR3 is TGCGCCAGCAGCCGCGGGCCTGGCGAAAAACTGTTTTTT. This gives the protein CASSRGPGEKLFF.

This clonotype was detected ten times or more. This CDR3 is CASSQERELYYGYTF. CDR3 in DNA: TGCGCCAGCAGCCAAGAGCGAGAGCTCTACTATGGCTACACCTTC. The V gene is TRBV4-3, the J gene TRBJ1-2, with no clear D. The V gene's germline CDR1 is LGHNA and CDR2 YSLEER. V lost 0 bases and J 3 bases, leaving 11 bases between the germline ends. This CDR3 comprises 15 residues.

This clonotype was seen repeatedly, ten times or more. V usage is TRBV6-1 and J usage is TRBJ1-5; maybe TRBD1 (6 bases). CDR1 and CDR2 (germline): MNHNS, SASEGT. The length of the CDR3 is 15 residues. Deletions cut 7 bases from V and 0 bases from J, with 13 bases between. The CDR3 is CASKRDIYSNQPQHF. CDR3 bases: TGTGCCAGCAAAAGGGACATCTATAGCAATCAGCCCCAGCATTTT.